This T cell receptor (beta chain) comes out of a study of T cells in Graves' hyperthyroidism and ophthalmopathy. Germline V gives CDR1 ENHRY, CDR2 SYGVKD. The CDR3 extends over 13 amino acids. The ends lost 6 bases at V and 14 bases at J; junction bases unmatched: 12. The CDR3 regions of TCR beta were amplified from RNA transcripts. Researchers ran a first-round RT-PCR on the TCR CDR3 using the HTBI primer set. Using its own MiXCR run on the multiplex PCR reads, TCRdb lists one record per CDR3 protein. The table has hundreds of thousands of distinct CDR3 sequences, roughly 40% seen once. Among the patients, aged 18 to 65, hyperthyroidism was newly diagnosed and had lasted under 2 months. Diagnoses were established using clinical symptoms, serum thyroxine and TRAb, thyroid ultrasound and orbital computed tomography.

This sequence joins TRBV10-3 and TRBJ1-5; 8 bases match TRBD1. This sequence originates from a man between 18 and 35 years old with Graves' hyperthyroidism. Sequenced material: blood. The DNA for the CDR3 is TGTGCCATCAGCGCCGGGACAGGATATCCCAAGCATTTT. Translation gives CAISAGTGYPKHF.